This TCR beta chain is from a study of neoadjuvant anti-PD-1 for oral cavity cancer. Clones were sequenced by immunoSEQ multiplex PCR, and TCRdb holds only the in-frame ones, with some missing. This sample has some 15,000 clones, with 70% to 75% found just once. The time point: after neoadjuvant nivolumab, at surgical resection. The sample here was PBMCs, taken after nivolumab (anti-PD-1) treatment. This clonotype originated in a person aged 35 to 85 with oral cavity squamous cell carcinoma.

The CDR3 DNA reads as TGTGCCAGCAGCCCTCTCGGAGGGACACCCGGGGGAAACATTCAGTACTTC. It is translated as CASSPLGGTPGGNIQYF. V is TRBV7-6 and J is TRBJ2-4; D is possibly TRBD1 or TRBD2 (6 bases each). CDR3 size: 17 residues. Trimming took 5 bases from V and 6 from J, leaving 23 bases between them. CDR1 is SGHVS, CDR2 FNYEAQ, per germline.